Listed here are 20 T cell receptor beta chains from one sample, sequenced in a study of early T cells in non-severe SARS-CoV-2 infection. In TCRdb, the 5' RACE reads were re-called with MiXCR into one record per CDR3 protein. Seen here are about 50,000 distinct CDR3 sequences, 13% observed once, and the top ten hold more than 8.5%. The sequenced sample was whole blood. These receptors were obtained from an adult who was a healthcare worker with PCR-confirmed SARS-CoV-2 infection or an uninfected control (not recorded which).

This clonotype was picked up many times. The chain carries TRBV2 and TRBJ1-1; D perhaps matches TRBD1 (6 bases). CDR3 size: 12 residues. The germline gives CDR1 SNHLY, CDR2 FYNNEI. V lost 6 bases and J 5 bases, leaving 10 bases between the germline ends. The CDR3 DNA is TGTGCCAGCAGCGCCAGGGGAACTGAAGCTTTCTTT. This sequence encodes CASSARGTEAFF.

This clonotype was observed many times. CDR3 region: CASSERTRNQPQHF. The CDR3 DNA reads TGTGCCAGCAGTGAGAGGACTCGCAATCAGCCCCAGCATTTT. The rearrangement uses TRBV2 and TRBJ1-5, with D unresolved. This CDR3 region has 14 residues. V was pared by 3 bases and J by 2 bases, with 8 bases between. The germline V gene has CDR1 SNHLY and CDR2 FYNNEI.

V usage is TRBV11-2 and J usage is TRBJ1-1; 8 nucleotides align to TRBD1. In germline, CDR1 is SGHAT, CDR2 FQNNGV. Unmatched junction bases numbered 9, after V lost 2 bases and J lost 10 bases. This CDR3 comprises 14 residues. CDR3 sequence (DNA): TGTGCCAGCAGCTTAAAGACAGGGGCCGAAGGAGCTTTCTTT. It is translated as CASSLKTGAEGAFF. Full variable domain (missing parts from reference TRBV11-2 and TRBJ1-1): EAGVAQSPRYKIIEKRQSVAFWCNPISGHATLYWYQQILGQGPKLLIQFQNNGVVDDSQLPKDRFSAERLKGVDSTLKIQPAKLEDSAVYLCASSLKTGAEGAFFGQGTRLTVV.

This clonotype has more than one count but fewer than ten. The V and J genes are TRBV12-3 or TRBV12-4 and TRBJ2-2; no reliable D call. With 6 bases removed from V and 6 bases from J, the gap between germline ends came to 11 bases. The CDR3 runs 13 residues. The CDR3 region is CASRERISGELFF. In DNA, the CDR3 is TGTGCCAGCAGAGAAAGGATTTCCGGGGAGCTGTTTTTT.

This clonotype has only a few counts. The chain uses TRBV7-9 and TRBJ2-1, with D maybe TRBD1 (5 bases). This CDR3 contains 13 residues. V was shortened by 4 bases and J by 7 bases, with 11 bases between the two germline ends. Germline values: CDR1 SEHNR, CDR2 FQNEAQ (reference sequence). The CDR3 DNA is TGTGCCAGCAGCTCCACAGGTTTTAATGAGCAGTTCTTC. Encoded protein: CASSSTGFNEQFF.

This clonotype was seen repeatedly, ten times or more. The rearrangement joins TRBV5-4 to TRBJ2-3, with D perhaps being TRBD1 or TRBD2 (5 bases each). Trimming removed 4 bases at V and 2 bases at J, with 14 bases between. CDR1 is SGHNT and CDR2 is YYREEE in the germline V gene (reference sequence). The CDR3 is 15 amino acids. CDR3 loop: CASSPLGRATDTQYF. The CDR3 DNA is TGTGCCAGCAGCCCCCTGGGGCGGGCCACAGATACGCAGTATTTT.

This chain uses TRBV5-1 with TRBJ2-2, with D perhaps TRBD1 or TRBD2 (6 bases each). CDR1 and CDR2 from the germline V gene are SGHRS and YFSETQ. This CDR3 region has 15 residues. V was cut by 2 bases and J by 3 bases, with 11 bases left in between. DNA for the CDR3: TGCGCCAGCAGCTTCAAGGGGGGCGACACCGGGGAGCTGTTTTTT. Residues: CASSFKGGDTGELFF.

The V and J genes are TRBV12-3 or TRBV12-4 and TRBJ1-1; the D gene is possibly TRBD1 (5 bases). V was cut by 7 bases and J by 4 bases, with 13 bases left in between. This CDR3 spans 13 amino acids. The CDR3 DNA follows: TGTGCCAGCAATCCAAGGGGCGGCACTGAAGCTTTCTTT. Translated, it gives CASNPRGGTEAFF.

The chain employs TRBV5-1 and TRBJ1-1; 9 positions match TRBD1. Germline CDR1 is SGHRS and CDR2 is YFSETQ. With 2 bases clipped from V and 5 bases from J, the junction kept 7 bases outside the gene matches. The CDR3 has 15 residues. CDR3 protein: CASSFSGTGYTEAFF. CDR3 bases: TGCGCCAGCAGCTTTTCCGGGACAGGGTATACTGAAGCTTTCTTT.

By share of the sample, this clonotype is medium-sized. V gene TRBV28 combines with J gene TRBJ2-2, with a possible D match to TRBD2 (6 bases). The CDR3 is 18 amino acids. Germline lookup yields CDR1 MDHEN and CDR2 SYDVKM. V was cut by 7 bases and J by 6 bases, with 27 bases left in between. CDR3 protein: CASITIRDQKGRSGELFF. The CDR3 DNA reads TGTGCCAGCATCACGATCAGGGACCAAAAGGGGAGGTCCGGGGAGCTGTTTTTT.

J is TRBJ2-2 and V is TRBV11-2; no reliable D call. Germline V gives CDR1 SGHAT, CDR2 FQNNGV. The CDR3 is made up of 13 amino acids. Trimming removed 3 bases from V and 4 bases from J, with 6 bases in between. Written as DNA, the CDR3 is TGTGCCAGCAGCTTCACCGCCACCGGGGAGCTGTTTTTT. Translated: CASSFTATGELFF.

The chain carries TRBV5-1 and TRBJ1-1; 11 bases line up with TRBD1. The J segment lost 1 base and the V segment lost 4 bases, leaving 6 bases of the junction unmatched. The length of the CDR3 is 16 residues. Germline V gene data show CDR1 as SGHRS and CDR2 as YFSETQ. Here the CDR3 reads CASSPGTGGANTEAFF. CDR3 in DNA: TGCGCCAGCAGCCCAGGGACAGGGGGAGCGAACACTGAAGCTTTCTTT.

In this sample, this clonotype turned up many times. This chain joins TRBV29-1 and TRBJ2-7; 10 bases agree with TRBD2. The CDR3 consists of 14 residues. The germline CDR1 and CDR2 sequences are SQVTM and ANQGSEA. The V segment lost 3 bases and the J segment 3 bases; nucleotides outside the gene matches: 5. DNA for the CDR3: TGCAGCGTTGATCAAGCGGGAGGGATCTACGAGCAGTACTTC. It codes for CSVDQAGGIYEQYF.

The V gene is TRBV5-1, the J gene TRBJ2-3; 10 positions agree with TRBD2. The length of the CDR3 is 16 residues. Germline V gene lookup returns CDR1 SGHRS and CDR2 YFSETQ. The V gene end was trimmed by 0 bases and the J gene end by 6 bases; junction bases not matched to a gene: 7. For the CDR3, the DNA is TGCGCCAGCAGCTTGGAAGCGGGAGGGCCAACGGATACGCAGTATTTT. Amino acid sequence: CASSLEAGGPTDTQYF. The entire variable domain, with the rest obtained from reference TRBV5-1 and TRBJ2-3, is as follows: KAGVTQTPRYLIKTRGQQVTLSCSPISGHRSVSWYQQTPGQGLQFLFEYFSETQRNKGNFPGRFSGRQFSNSRSEMNVSTLELGDSALYLCASSLEAGGPTDTQYFGPGTRLTVL.

This clonotype showed up just a few times. This chain uses TRBV20-1 with TRBJ2-7, with D perhaps given as TRBD1 or TRBD2 (6 bases each). Germline values: CDR1 DFQATT, CDR2 SNEGSKA (reference sequence). V was pared by 6 bases and J by 0 bases, with 27 bases between. This CDR3 is built from 18 residues. The CDR3 DNA reads TGCAGTGCCGAGGGGGGCTCAGAAAAGCCAAGTAGCTCCTACGAGCAGTACTTC. Encoded protein: CSAEGGSEKPSSSYEQYF.

This clonotype has a handful of counts. The rearrangement joins TRBV20-1 to TRBJ2-5; TRBD2 is a possible D gene (6 bases). This CDR3 contains 13 residues. The V gene lost 3 bases and the J gene lost 5 bases, with 13 bases spanning the gap. Germline V gene data show CDR1 as DFQATT and CDR2 as SNEGSKA (reference sequence). The CDR3 spells CSARGEDGETQYF. The CDR3 DNA reads TGCAGTGCTAGGGGGGAGGATGGTGAGACCCAGTACTTC.

Ten or more counts support this clonotype. V and J are TRBV12-3 or TRBV12-4 and TRBJ2-7; D is possibly TRBD1 (5 bases). The CDR3 loop spans 14 amino acids. Trimming removed 6 bases at V and 3 bases at J, with 15 bases between. CDR3 in amino acids: CASSPTGGIYEQYF. DNA for the CDR3: TGTGCCAGCAGCCCCACAGGTGGGATCTACGAGCAGTACTTC.

This clonotype was counted at least ten times. The chain couples TRBV29-1 to TRBJ2-3, with D perhaps matching TRBD2 (5 bases). Germline CDR1 and CDR2: SQVTM and ANQGSEA. Trimming removed 7 bases at V and 3 bases at J, with 11 bases between. The CDR3 totals 12 residues. The CDR3 loop reads CSGGVFTDTQYF. For the CDR3, the DNA is TGCAGCGGGGGAGTGTTTACAGATACGCAGTATTTT.

The chain has TRBV20-1 and TRBJ1-4; D may be TRBD1 (6 bases). The V and J ends lost 6 bases and 5 bases respectively, with 10 bases between them. The CDR3 totals 12 residues. Looked up from germline, CDR1 is DFQATT and CDR2 is SNEGSKA (reference sequence). CDR3 loop: CSAVRGNEKLFF. The CDR3 nucleotides read TGCAGTGCGGTCAGGGGAAATGAAAAACTGTTTTTT.

This clonotype was counted at least ten times. J is TRBJ2-1 and V is TRBV12-5; no definite D call. The CDR3 extends over 13 amino acids. V was shortened by 5 bases and J by 4 bases, with 9 bases between the two germline ends. The V gene's germline CDR1 is LGHNT and CDR2 FRNRAP. The CDR3 DNA is TGTGCTAGTGGTCCTGACAATTACAATGAGCAGTTCTTC. Translating it yields CASGPDNYNEQFF.